The 22 T cell receptor beta chains given below trace back to one sample, sequenced in a study of blood T cell repertoires in COVID-19. Produced via immunoSEQ multiplex PCR; TCRdb's table is partial and in-frame only. The sample records about 270,000 clones, about 83% being singletons. The sequenced sample consisted of peripheral blood. Source of these receptors: a man of 80 years or more with acute or convalescent COVID-19.

The rearrangement joins TRBV7-9 to TRBJ2-5; D remains ambiguous. The germline gives CDR1 SEHNR, CDR2 FQNEAQ (reference sequence). V lost 5 bases to trimming and J lost 6 bases, with 7 bases between them. The CDR3 totals 11 residues. CDR3 nucleotides: TGTGCCAGCAGCCCCAGTCAGACCCAGTACTTC. The encoded protein is CASSPSQTQYF.

This rearrangement joins TRBV15 to TRBJ1-4, with 11 bases lining up with TRBD1. With V trimmed by 0 bases and J by 8 bases, 5 bases remained unmatched. The CDR3 is made up of 16 amino acids. Looked up from germline, CDR1 is LNHNV and CDR2 is YYDKDF (reference sequence). The CDR3 coding sequence is TGTGCCACCAGCAGAGATCCCCGGACAGGGGGCGAAAAACTGTTTTTT. As protein: CATSRDPRTGGEKLFF.

The rearrangement joins TRBV20-1 to TRBJ1-1; 7 bases map to TRBD1. Trimming at V came to 3 bases and at J to 0 bases, leaving 10 bases not matched to a gene. The CDR3 loop spans 16 amino acids. The germline V gene encodes CDR1 DFQATT and CDR2 SNEGSKA (reference sequence). The CDR3 is CSASLPGGLLNTEAFF. Written as DNA, the CDR3 is TGCAGTGCTAGTTTACCAGGGGGACTGTTGAACACTGAAGCTTTCTTT.

The chain joins TRBV6-2 or TRBV6-3 to TRBJ2-7, with a weak D call TRBD2 (6 bases). Trimming removed 2 bases from V and 3 bases from J, with 20 bases in between. Germline V CDR1 and CDR2: MNHEY, SVGEGT. This CDR3 spans 17 amino acids. The CDR3 coding sequence is TGTGCCAGCAGTTACCCGAGCCAGCCGGGACTCTTCTACGAGCAGTACTTC. It is translated as CASSYPSQPGLFYEQYF.

The CDR3: CASSDGGWGNQPQHF. The CDR3 DNA follows: TGTGCCAGCAGTGACGGCGGGTGGGGCAATCAGCCCCAGCATTTT. The V call is TRBV2, the J call TRBJ1-5; D is unclear. CDR1 is SNHLY, CDR2 FYNNEI, per germline. V dropped 3 bases and J dropped 2 bases, with 11 bases sitting between them. The length of the CDR3 is 15 residues.

This sequence joins TRBV11-3 and TRBJ2-1; D might be TRBD2 (7 bases). V lost 0 bases and J 8 bases, leaving 8 bases between the germline ends. The V gene's germline CDR1 is SGHNT and CDR2 YENEEA. The CDR3 sequence is 13 residues long. CDR3 sequence: CASSLEGGDEQFF. The CDR3 DNA follows: TGTGCCAGCAGCTTAGAAGGGGGGGATGAGCAGTTCTTC.

This clone has at least ten counts. The V call is TRBV6-5, the J call TRBJ2-1; 8 bases line up with TRBD1. Germline V lookup: CDR1 MNHEY, CDR2 SVGAGI. The CDR3 covers 15 residues. Trimming took 6 bases from V and 9 from J; bases not matched to a gene: 13. The CDR3 DNA reads TGTGCCAGCAGGGGGGACAGGCACATCATTCGTGAGCAGTTCTTC. Translation: CASRGDRHIIREQFF.

This chain links TRBV10-3 with TRBJ2-2; tentative D call: TRBD1 (5 bases). The CDR3 consists of 15 residues. V was trimmed by 2 bases and J by 2 bases, leaving 9 bases between them. Germline loops: CDR1 ENHRY, CDR2 SYGVKD. The CDR3 DNA reads TGTGCCATCAGTGAGAAGGGGCGAAACACCGGGGAGCTGTTTTTT. The encoded protein is CAISEKGRNTGELFF.

CDR3 coding DNA: TGTGCCAGCAGTTACGGTAGCAATCAGCCCCAGCATTTT. This codes for CASSYGSNQPQHF. This chain links TRBV12-3 or TRBV12-4 with TRBJ1-5; D gene unclear. There are 13 residues in the CDR3. V shed 4 bases and J shed 0 bases, with 4 bases lying between them.

This sequence joins TRBV3-1 (or the pseudogene TRBV3-2) and TRBJ2-7, with D perhaps matching TRBD1 (5 bases). Germline V gene data show CDR1 as LGHDT and CDR2 as YNNKEL (reference sequence). V was trimmed by 1 base and J by 6 bases, leaving 7 bases between them. The length of the CDR3 is 12 residues. The CDR3 region has the DNA TGTGCCAGCAGCCAAGGACAGACCGAGCAGTACTTC. The encoded protein is CASSQGQTEQYF.

This chain uses TRBV15 with TRBJ2-1, with D possibly being TRBD1 (5 bases). Trimming left V 1 base short and J 4 bases short, with 14 bases between. CDR1 LNHNV and CDR2 YYDKDF come from the germline V gene (reference sequence). This CDR3 contains 16 residues. In nucleotides, the CDR3 is TGTGCCACCAGCAGAGGGCCAGGGCTAGATTACAATGAGCAGTTCTTC. Protein sequence: CATSRGPGLDYNEQFF.

This chain links TRBV5-1 with TRBJ1-1; the D is unclear. The V and J ends lost 0 bases and 2 bases respectively, with 8 bases between them. The germline V gene has CDR1 SGHRS and CDR2 YFSETQ. This CDR3 comprises 14 residues. The CDR3 is CASSLAGDNTEAFF. DNA of the CDR3: TGCGCCAGCAGCTTGGCCGGGGATAACACTGAAGCTTTCTTT.

The V and J genes are TRBV18 and TRBJ2-1; TRBD1 matches 9 bases. CDR3 length equals 16 residues. The germline V gene has CDR1 KGHSH and CDR2 LQKENI. V shed 3 bases and J 0 bases; nucleotides not matched to a gene: 3. The CDR3 DNA reads as TGTGCCAGCTCACCCCTGACAGGGGGCTCCTACAATGAGCAGTTCTTC. It is translated as CASSPLTGGSYNEQFF.

The V gene is TRBV4-1, the J gene TRBJ1-3, with 8 bases identical to TRBD1. The V gene's germline CDR1 is MGHRA and CDR2 YSYEKL. The CDR3 is made up of 18 amino acids. Losses at the gene ends were 1 base for V and 2 bases for J; bases not matched to a gene: 10. The CDR3 nucleotides are TGCGCCAGCAGCCAAGCCTACACCGGGACAGGTGCTGGAAACACCATATATTTT. Translated: CASSQAYTGTGAGNTIYF.

The genes are TRBV7-5 and TRBJ2-1; the table's D call TRBD1 went unverified against the DNA. TRBV7-5 is termed a pseudogene. The CDR3 contains 14 residues. CDR3 protein: CARSSDRGLDEQFF. DNA of the CDR3: TGTGCCAGAAGCTCAGACAGGGGGCTGGATGAGCAGTTCTTC.

V is TRBV28 and J is TRBJ2-3; D unresolved. The CDR3 has 12 amino acids. The V and J ends lost 10 bases and 2 bases respectively, with 10 bases between them. Looked up from germline, CDR1 is MDHEN and CDR2 is SYDVKM. The CDR3 sequence is CATKTPTDTQYF. The DNA of the CDR3 is TGTGCCACCAAAACTCCCACAGATACGCAGTATTTT.

The chain carries TRBV5-1 and TRBJ2-7, with TRBD1 matching over 7 bases. V gave up 4 bases and J gave up 5 bases; unmatched junction bases: 9. The CDR3 covers 14 residues. The germline CDR1 and CDR2 sequences are SGHRS and YFSETQ. The CDR3 nucleotides read TGCGCCAGCAGCACCGGACAGGTTGGGAACGAGCAGTACTTC. It is translated as CASSTGQVGNEQYF.

The chain carries TRBV2 and TRBJ1-5; maybe TRBD1 (5 bases). Germline CDR1 is SNHLY and CDR2 is FYNNEI. The CDR3 runs 13 residues. The V end was cut by 7 bases, the J end by 4 bases, with 11 bases between. CDR3 in amino acids: CASTGRQNQPQHF. CDR3 coding DNA: TGTGCCAGCACGGGTAGACAGAATCAGCCCCAGCATTTT.

CDR3 coding DNA: TGTGCCAGCTCACCTAACGGACAGAGCAATGAGCAGTTCTTC. The encoded protein is CASSPNGQSNEQFF. The chain has TRBV18 and TRBJ2-1; D is perhaps TRBD1 (6 bases). The germline V gene encodes CDR1 KGHSH and CDR2 LQKENI. The V end lost 3 bases, the J end lost 6 bases, and 12 bases lay between the germline ends. The CDR3 extends over 14 amino acids. Filled out from reference TRBV18 and TRBJ2-1, the complete variable domain reads NAGVMQNPRHLVRRRGQEARLRCSPMKGHSHVYWYRQLPEEGLKFMVYLQKENIIDESGMPKERFSAEFPKEGPSILRIQQVVRGDSAAYFCASSPNGQSNEQFFGPGTRLTVL.

The V call is TRBV5-1, the J call TRBJ2-4, with 7 bases matching TRBD2. V lost 0 bases to trimming and J lost 0 bases; unmatched junction nucleotides: 6. Per the germline V gene, CDR1 is SGHRS and CDR2 is YFSETQ. The CDR3 has 17 amino acids. CDR3 protein: CASSLGASGLAKNIQYF. CDR3 nucleotides: TGCGCCAGCAGCTTGGGGGCTAGCGGTCTAGCCAAAAACATTCAGTACTTC.

This clone has just a few counts. This chain connects TRBV29-1 to TRBJ2-3; a weak D match, TRBD1 (6 bases). The CDR3 is made up of 13 amino acids. The germline V gene encodes CDR1 SQVTM and CDR2 ANQGSEA. Trimming left V 8 bases short and J 1 base short, with 13 bases between. The CDR3 loop is CSWGPARTDTQYF. The CDR3 DNA sequence: TGCAGCTGGGGGCCAGCCCGCACAGATACGCAGTATTTT.

The chain employs TRBV12-5 and TRBJ1-1; maybe TRBD1 (6 bases). With 1 base removed from V and 5 bases from J, the gap between germline ends came to 11 bases. CDR1 is LGHNT, CDR2 FRNRAP, per germline. The CDR3 runs 14 residues. CDR3 DNA: TGTGCTAGTGGTTTGGGACAGGTTAGGACTGAAGCTTTCTTT. Amino acids: CASGLGQVRTEAFF.